This is a list of T cell receptor beta chains from one sample in a study of T cell repertoires in cytomegalovirus infection. These receptors' targets are unknown. TCRdb fed the reads into MiXCR, producing one record per CDR3 protein. Here the sample spans around 310,000 distinct CDR3 sequences, about 29% being singletons. The source was cultured PBMCs, collected from culture after CMV antigen stimulation. The receptors shown here come from a human donor in good health (CMV status not recorded). Some clones in this sample may be carry-over from other donors' samples. Each CDR3 is given with its conserved first and last residue. The D gene is left open where the match is weak. Rows may omit the clone size; those that give it use once, few, many or a size class.

V	size	D	length	J	CDR3	DNA
TRBV5-1	.	TRBD2	17	TRBJ2-1	CASSSGLAGGQYNEQFF	TGCGCCAGCAGCTCGGGACTAGCGGGAGGGCAATACAATGAGCAGTTCTTC
TRBV19	.	TRBD1	17	TRBJ2-7	CASSIDTPGQGRNEQYF	TGTGCCAGTAGTATAGACACGCCGGGACAGGGGAGAAACGAGCAGTACTTC
TRBV5-1	few	.	15	TRBJ1-2	CASSPIVGASYGYTF	TGCGCCAGCAGTCCGATTGTCGGGGCTAGCTATGGCTACACCTTC
TRBV7-2	few	.	14	TRBJ2-3	CASTSGGRTDTQYF	TGTGCCAGCACCTCTGGGGGGCGCACAGATACGCAGTATTTT
TRBV12-3/TRBV12-4	.	TRBD1	15	TRBJ1-1	CASSLAWDSYTEAFF	TGTGCCAGCAGTTTAGCATGGGACAGCTACACTGAAGCTTTCTTT
TRBV20-1	.	.	12	TRBJ2-7	CSARDTAYEQYF	TGCAGTGCTAGAGATACGGCCTACGAGCAGTACTTC
TRBV6-1	.	TRBD1	14	TRBJ1-2	CASSSRQGSYGYTF	TGTGCCAGCAGTTCCCGACAGGGAAGCTACGGCTACACCTTC
TRBV7-2	.	.	16	TRBJ1-2	CASSPSEGFAVRGYTF	TGTGCCAGCAGCCCTAGCGAGGGGTTCGCGGTGCGGGGCTACACCTTC
TRBV20-1	few	TRBD1	14	TRBJ2-1	CSAAATGGYNEQFF	TGCAGTGCCGCCGCGACAGGGGGCTACAATGAGCAGTTCTTC
TRBV7-3	many	.	15	TRBJ2-4	CASSTSGAGGDIQYF	TGTGCCAGCAGCACTTCCGGGGCTGGAGGCGACATTCAGTACTTC
TRBV7-9	many	TRBD2	17	TRBJ2-3	CASSLPPTSGSTDTQYF	TGTGCCAGCAGCTTACCCCCGACTAGCGGTTCCACAGATACGCAGTATTTT
TRBV5-4	.	.	15	TRBJ2-1	CASSLGGRNYNEQFF	TGTGCCAGCAGCTTGGGAGGCAGGAACTACAATGAGCAGTTCTTC
TRBV7-6	many	.	13	TRBJ2-1	CASSLRAWGEQFF	TGTGCCAGCAGCTTACGGGCTTGGGGCGAGCAGTTCTTC
TRBV7-2	many	.	14	TRBJ1-5	CASSQGQLKQPQHF	TGTGCCAGCAGTCAAGGACAGCTTAAACAGCCCCAGCATTTT
TRBV7-9	.	.	12	TRBJ1-2	CASSLTYYGYTF	TGTGCCAGCAGCTTAACATACTATGGCTACACCTTC
TRBV7-9	.	TRBD1	16	TRBJ1-4	CASSLAGQGGREKLFF	TGTGCCAGCAGCTTAGCAGGACAGGGTGGACGCGAAAAACTGTTTTTT
TRBV12-3/TRBV12-4	.	.	16	TRBJ2-6	CASSLWGSGGANVLTF	TGTGCCAGCAGCCTCTGGGGTTCAGGCGGGGCCAACGTCCTGACTTTC
TRBV7-9	few	.	14	TRBJ1-1	CASSPRGGSTEAFF	TGTGCCAGCAGCCCAAGAGGGGGGAGCACTGAAGCTTTCTTT
TRBV6-6	once	.	15	TRBJ1-2	CASSYVPAQGYGYTF	TGTGCCAGCAGTTACGTCCCGGCCCAGGGCTATGGCTACACCTTC
TRBV6-5	.	TRBD2	14	TRBJ2-7	CASRAYSGNYEQYF	TGTGCCAGCAGAGCTTATAGCGGGAACTACGAGCAGTACTTC
TRBV7-8	many	TRBD1	16	TRBJ2-1	CASSLTRQGKYNEQFF	TGTGCCAGCAGCTTGACCAGACAGGGAAAATACAATGAGCAGTTCTTC
TRBV20-1	.	.	13	TRBJ1-1	CSVRPGRDTEAFF	TGCAGTGTTCGACCGGGACGGGACACTGAAGCTTTCTTT
TRBV6-2/TRBV6-3	.	TRBD2	16	TRBJ2-3	CASSQTSPEGTDTQYF	TGTGCCAGCAGTCAGACTAGCCCTGAGGGCACAGATACGCAGTATTTT
TRBV11-2	few	TRBD2	16	TRBJ2-3	CASSQGLAASTDTQYF	TGTGCCAGCAGCCAGGGACTAGCGGCTAGCACAGATACGCAGTATTTT
TRBV10-3	.	.	16	TRBJ1-5	CAISEPTDTRNQPQHF	TGTGCCATCAGTGAACCTACCGACACCCGCAATCAGCCCCAGCATTTT
TRBV6-1	.	.	15	TRBJ2-1	CASSGLPSSYNEQFF	TGTGCCAGCTCGGGACTCCCGAGCTCCTACAATGAGCAGTTCTTC
TRBV7-2	many	.	15	TRBJ1-4	CASSLNRDNNEKLFF	TGTGCCAGCAGCTTAAACCGGGACAATAATGAAAAACTGTTTTTT